The 8 T cell receptor beta chains in this list originate from one sample, sequenced in a study of T cells in Graves' hyperthyroidism and ophthalmopathy. From RNA transcripts, TCR beta CDR3 regions were amplified. The TCR CDR3 was amplified in a first-round RT-PCR using the HTBI primer set. TCRdb reanalysed the multiplex PCR reads using MiXCR and keeps one entry per CDR3 protein. Here the sample spans roughly 500,000 distinct CDR3 sequences, around 43% being singletons. The material sequenced was peripheral blood or thyroid tissue (not recorded which). The receptors derive from an adult woman with Graves' disease, either hyperthyroidism or ophthalmopathy (not recorded which).

The chain is built from TRBV20-1 and TRBJ1-2; 10 nucleotides match TRBD1. The CDR3 consists of 13 residues. V gave up 3 bases and J gave up 8 bases; unmatched junction bases: 6. Germline V CDR1 and CDR2: DFQATT, SNEGSKA (reference sequence). The CDR3 coding sequence is TGCAGTGCTAGGGACAGGGGGAGACGGGGCTACACCTTC. Amino acid sequence: CSARDRGRRGYTF.

V usage is TRBV5-4 and J usage is TRBJ2-5; 8 positions agree with TRBD1. With 4 bases clipped from V and 1 base from J, the junction kept 6 bases outside the gene matches. This CDR3 contains 15 residues. Germline CDR1 SGHNT, CDR2 YYREEE (reference sequence). Here the CDR3 reads CASSTQTGAQETQYF. In DNA form, the CDR3 reads TGTGCCAGCAGCACACAGACAGGGGCCCAAGAGACCCAGTACTTC.

The V call is TRBV7-9, the J call TRBJ1-2; 10 positions match TRBD1. J gave up 3 bases and V 1 base, and 5 bases lay outside the gene matches. This CDR3 has 16 amino acids. Germline V lookup: CDR1 SEHNR, CDR2 FQNEAQ (reference sequence). The DNA of the CDR3 is TGTGCCAGCAGCTTAGGACAGGGGGCGCGGGACTATGGCTACACCTTC. Protein sequence: CASSLGQGARDYGYTF.

The rearrangement links TRBV10-3 to TRBJ1-1; no clear D. The CDR3 runs 15 residues. Germline-derived CDR1 and CDR2 are ENHRY and SYGVKD. V was cut by 0 bases and J by 3 bases, with 11 bases left in between. The CDR3, as DNA: TGTGCCATCAGTGAGTCCGCTATGGCGGACACTGAAGCTTTCTTT. It yields the protein CAISESAMADTEAFF.

The chain carries TRBV14 and TRBJ2-5; TRBD1 matches at 7 bases. The CDR3 has 14 amino acids. The germline V gene encodes CDR1 SGHDN and CDR2 FVKESK. V lost 5 bases to trimming and J lost 1 base; unmatched junction nucleotides: 4. Here the CDR3 DNA reads TGTGCCAGCAGCACAGGACAGGTCCAAGAGACCCAGTACTTC. This gives the protein CASSTGQVQETQYF.

In its sample, this clonotype was seen a few times. This chain joins TRBV29-1 and TRBJ1-2; a possible D gene is TRBD1 (5 bases). The CDR3 covers 14 residues. CDR1 SQVTM and CDR2 ANQGSEA come from the germline V gene. Trimming took 6 bases from V and 6 from J, leaving 20 bases between them. CDR3 DNA: TGCAGCGTCCCCCGGGACTTGGGCCCGGATGGCTACACCTTC. Translating gives CSVPRDLGPDGYTF.

This clonotype was picked up many times. The V gene is TRBV13, the J gene TRBJ2-7, with D possibly being TRBD1 (5 bases). The germline gives CDR1 PRHDT, CDR2 FYEKMQ (reference sequence). The CDR3 has 13 residues. V dropped 3 bases and J dropped 4 bases, with 10 bases sitting between them. CDR3 sequence: CASSFSTVYEQYF. CDR3 sequence (DNA): TGTGCCAGCAGCTTCTCGACAGTGTACGAGCAGTACTTC.

The V call is TRBV6-1, the J call TRBJ2-7; tentatively, D is TRBD2 (6 bases). V dropped 0 bases and J dropped 2 bases, with 11 bases sitting between them. In germline, CDR1 is MNHNS, CDR2 SASEGT. CDR3 size: 15 residues. CDR3 sequence: CASSEAGGSAYEQYF. In DNA form, the CDR3 reads TGTGCCAGCAGTGAAGCTGGGGGGTCCGCCTACGAGCAGTACTTC.